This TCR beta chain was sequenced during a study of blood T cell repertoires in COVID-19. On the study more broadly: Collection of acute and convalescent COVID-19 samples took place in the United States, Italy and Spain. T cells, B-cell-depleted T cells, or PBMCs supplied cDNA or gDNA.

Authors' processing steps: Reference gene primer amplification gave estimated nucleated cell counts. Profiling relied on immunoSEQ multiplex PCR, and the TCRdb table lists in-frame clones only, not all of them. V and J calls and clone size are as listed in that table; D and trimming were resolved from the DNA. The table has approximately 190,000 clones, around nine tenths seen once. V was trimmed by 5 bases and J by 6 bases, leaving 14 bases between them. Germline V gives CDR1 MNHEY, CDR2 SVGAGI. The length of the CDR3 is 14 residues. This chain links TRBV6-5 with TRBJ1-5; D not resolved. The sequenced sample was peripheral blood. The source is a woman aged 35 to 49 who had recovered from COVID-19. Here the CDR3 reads CASSRNGRGQPQHF. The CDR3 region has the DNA TGTGCCAGCAGTAGGAACGGCAGAGGTCAGCCCCAGCATTTT.